The rows below give T cell receptor beta chains drawn from one sample of a study of T cells in Graves' hyperthyroidism and ophthalmopathy. TCRdb reprocessed the multiplex PCR reads with MiXCR, giving one entry per CDR3 protein. This sample has around 700,000 distinct CDR3 sequences; around a third occur once, and the top ten carry roughly 30%. Sequenced sample: blood. The receptor set was obtained from a woman in her 40s with Graves' hyperthyroidism. Each CDR3 is given with its conserved first and last residue. Fields, in order: V gene, clone size, J gene, D gene, CDR3 protein, CDR3 DNA. D genes are given only for firm matches. Expanded clones are given a class, and other clones once, few, many or no size at all.

v_call: TRBV7-2
clone_size: .
j_call: TRBJ2-5
d_call: TRBD2
cdr3_aa: CASSQDTSGGFQETQYF
cdr3_nt: TGTGCCAGCAGCCAAGATACTAGCGGGGGTTTCCAAGAGACCCAGTACTTC

v_call: TRBV7-9
clone_size: .
j_call: TRBJ2-7
d_call: TRBD2
cdr3_aa: CASSQVGRAPYEQYF
cdr3_nt: TGTGCCAGCAGCCAAGTCGGGAGGGCCCCCTACGAGCAGTACTTC

v_call: TRBV7-9
clone_size: few
j_call: TRBJ2-3
d_call: .
cdr3_aa: CASSFDILARGDTQYF
cdr3_nt: TGTGCCAGCAGCTTCGACATCCTAGCAAGGGGAGATACGCAGTATTTT

v_call: TRBV12-3/TRBV12-4
clone_size: few
j_call: TRBJ2-7
d_call: TRBD1
cdr3_aa: CASTPTGPSYEQYF
cdr3_nt: TGTGCCAGCACTCCGACAGGGCCTTCCTACGAGCAGTACTTC

v_call: TRBV12-3/TRBV12-4
clone_size: few
j_call: TRBJ2-7
d_call: .
cdr3_aa: CASSLSAIYEQYF
cdr3_nt: TGTGCCAGCAGTTTGAGTGCCATCTACGAGCAGTACTTC

v_call: TRBV20-1
clone_size: few
j_call: TRBJ2-5
d_call: .
cdr3_aa: CSARGIYQETQYF
cdr3_nt: TGCAGTGCTAGAGGGATATACCAAGAGACCCAGTACTTC

v_call: TRBV7-9
clone_size: .
j_call: TRBJ2-7
d_call: TRBD1
cdr3_aa: CASSSEGAARYEQYF
cdr3_nt: TGTGCCAGCAGCTCTGAGGGGGCCGCCCGCTACGAGCAGTACTTC

v_call: TRBV7-9
clone_size: .
j_call: TRBJ1-4
d_call: .
cdr3_aa: CASSLTPQGQKLFF
cdr3_nt: TGTGCCAGCAGCCTCACCCCCCAGGGTCAAAAACTGTTTTTT

v_call: TRBV10-3
clone_size: many
j_call: TRBJ1-2
d_call: .
cdr3_aa: CAISEDRNYGYTF
cdr3_nt: TGTGCCATCAGTGAGGACAGGAACTATGGCTACACCTTC

v_call: TRBV12-3/TRBV12-4
clone_size: .
j_call: TRBJ1-2
d_call: .
cdr3_aa: CASSPPARTGGYGYTF
cdr3_nt: TGTGCCAGCTCACCACCCGCAAGAACGGGGGGCTATGGCTACACCTTC

v_call: TRBV14
clone_size: many
j_call: TRBJ2-5
d_call: .
cdr3_aa: CASSLGAVPETQYF
cdr3_nt: TGTGCCAGCAGCCTGGGAGCAGTACCGGAGACCCAGTACTTC

v_call: TRBV5-4
clone_size: .
j_call: TRBJ1-3
d_call: .
cdr3_aa: CASSPHTGNSGNTIYF
cdr3_nt: TGTGCCAGCAGCCCCCACACAGGGAACTCTGGAAACACCATATATTTT

v_call: TRBV9
clone_size: few
j_call: TRBJ2-5
d_call: .
cdr3_aa: CASSRGTYQETQYF
cdr3_nt: TGTGCCAGCAGCCGGGGGACTTATCAAGAGACCCAGTACTTC

v_call: TRBV7-2
clone_size: .
j_call: TRBJ1-1
d_call: .
cdr3_aa: CASSRRMNTEAFF
cdr3_nt: TGTGCCAGCAGCCGCCGGATGAACACTGAAGCTTTCTTT

v_call: TRBV7-2
clone_size: .
j_call: TRBJ1-1
d_call: .
cdr3_aa: CASSYPPVNTEAFF
cdr3_nt: TGTGCCAGCAGTTACCCTCCCGTGAACACTGAAGCTTTCTTT

v_call: TRBV7-6
clone_size: many
j_call: TRBJ2-7
d_call: .
cdr3_aa: CASSLSNRAYEQYF
cdr3_nt: TGTGCCAGCAGCTTATCGAACAGAGCCTACGAGCAGTACTTC

v_call: TRBV9
clone_size: .
j_call: TRBJ1-6
d_call: .
cdr3_aa: CASSVDDGGSSPLHF
cdr3_nt: TGTGCCAGCAGCGTAGACGACGGGGGTTCTTCACCCCTCCACTTT

v_call: TRBV10-3
clone_size: .
j_call: TRBJ1-5
d_call: TRBD1
cdr3_aa: CAISEDRDNQPQHF
cdr3_nt: TGTGCCATCAGCGAGGACAGGGACAATCAGCCCCAGCATTTT

v_call: TRBV2
clone_size: many
j_call: TRBJ1-5
d_call: .
cdr3_aa: CASSLGRLNQPQHF
cdr3_nt: TGTGCCAGCAGTCTAGGACGGCTCAATCAGCCCCAGCATTTT

v_call: TRBV29-1
clone_size: .
j_call: TRBJ1-2
d_call: .
cdr3_aa: CSGATYGYTF
cdr3_nt: TGCAGCGGGGCAACCTATGGCTACACCTTC

v_call: TRBV7-8
clone_size: few
j_call: TRBJ2-6
d_call: TRBD2
cdr3_aa: CASSQGRGLAGYSGANVLTF
cdr3_nt: TGCGCCAGCAGCCAGGGGAGGGGACTAGCGGGATACTCCGGGGCCAACGTCCTGACTTTC

v_call: TRBV20-1
clone_size: .
j_call: TRBJ2-7
d_call: .
cdr3_aa: CSPWTENNEQYF
cdr3_nt: TGCAGCCCTTGGACAGAGAACAATGAGCAGTACTTC

v_call: TRBV7-8
clone_size: many
j_call: TRBJ1-5
d_call: .
cdr3_aa: CASSFDLARLEQPQHF
cdr3_nt: TGTGCCAGCAGCTTTGATTTAGCCCGACTTGAACAGCCCCAGCATTTT

v_call: TRBV2
clone_size: many
j_call: TRBJ2-2
d_call: TRBD1
cdr3_aa: CASSAGGWNTGELFF
cdr3_nt: TGTGCCAGCAGTGCAGGGGGTTGGAACACCGGGGAGCTGTTTTTT

v_call: TRBV2
clone_size: .
j_call: TRBJ2-2
d_call: .
cdr3_aa: CASTSKGANVLTFGAGTGELFF
cdr3_nt: .

v_call: TRBV7-6
clone_size: many
j_call: TRBJ2-7
d_call: .
cdr3_aa: CASSPGVTGSYEQYF
cdr3_nt: TGTGCCAGCAGCCCAGGGGTTACGGGGTCCTACGAGCAGTACTTC

v_call: TRBV10-3
clone_size: .
j_call: TRBJ2-7
d_call: .
cdr3_aa: CAISVDYSYEQYF
cdr3_nt: TGTGCCATCAGTGTGGACTACTCCTACGAGCAGTACTTC

v_call: TRBV29-1
clone_size: many
j_call: TRBJ1-2
d_call: .
cdr3_aa: CSVGSHNHGYTF
cdr3_nt: TGCAGCGTTGGTTCCCACAATCATGGCTACACCTTC

v_call: TRBV20-1
clone_size: .
j_call: TRBJ1-5
d_call: TRBD1
cdr3_aa: CSARVPGTVNQPQHF
cdr3_nt: TGCAGTGCTAGAGTTCCCGGGACAGTCAATCAGCCCCAGCATTTT

v_call: TRBV2
clone_size: .
j_call: TRBJ1-2
d_call: .
cdr3_aa: CASSVDRDFGYTF
cdr3_nt: TGTGCCAGCAGTGTTGACAGAGACTTTGGCTACACCTTC

v_call: TRBV7-2
clone_size: .
j_call: TRBJ1-1
d_call: .
cdr3_aa: CAWSLTGLSTEAFF
cdr3_nt: TGTGCCTGGAGTCTGACAGGACTGAGCACTGAGGCTTTCTTT

v_call: TRBV11-2
clone_size: .
j_call: TRBJ1-1
d_call: .
cdr3_aa: CASSLDGWSTEAFF
cdr3_nt: TGTGCCAGCAGCTTAGATGGTTGGAGCACTGAAGCTTTCTTT

v_call: TRBV4-3
clone_size: .
j_call: TRBJ2-5
d_call: .
cdr3_aa: CASSQGPLGTQYF
cdr3_nt: TGCGCCAGCAGCCAAGGGCCCTTAGGGACCCAGTACTTC

v_call: TRBV7-2
clone_size: many
j_call: TRBJ2-2
d_call: .
cdr3_aa: CASSLVSGDTGELFF
cdr3_nt: TGTGCCAGCAGCTTAGTTTCCGGGGACACCGGGGAGCTGTTTTTT

v_call: TRBV20-1
clone_size: .
j_call: TRBJ2-7
d_call: .
cdr3_aa: CSARDGEGFWEQYF
cdr3_nt: TGCAGTGCTAGAGATGGAGAAGGGTTCTGGGAGCAGTACTTC

v_call: TRBV7-3
clone_size: many
j_call: TRBJ1-1
d_call: TRBD1
cdr3_aa: CASSVGGRNTEAFF
cdr3_nt: TGTGCCAGCAGCGTAGGGGGCCGCAACACTGAAGCTTTCTTT

v_call: TRBV24-1
clone_size: many
j_call: TRBJ1-1
d_call: .
cdr3_aa: CATSGGGINTEAFF
cdr3_nt: TGTGCCACCAGTGGGGGAGGGATCAACACTGAAGCTTTCTTT

v_call: TRBV27
clone_size: .
j_call: TRBJ1-6
d_call: .
cdr3_aa: CASTVYYGSPLHF
cdr3_nt: TGTGCCAGCACAGTTTATTACGGTTCACCCCTCCACTTT

v_call: TRBV6-4
clone_size: many
j_call: TRBJ1-6
d_call: TRBD1
cdr3_aa: CASRPNGQAGSPLHF
cdr3_nt: TGTGCCAGCAGACCGAACGGACAGGCGGGTTCACCCCTCCACTTT

v_call: TRBV4-1
clone_size: few
j_call: TRBJ2-7
d_call: .
cdr3_aa: CASSQVSTASIYEQYF
cdr3_nt: TGCGCCAGCAGCCAAGTATCTACGGCCTCAATATACGAGCAGTACTTC

v_call: TRBV12-3/TRBV12-4
clone_size: many
j_call: TRBJ2-6
d_call: .
cdr3_aa: CASSLAQGSPGANVLTF
cdr3_nt: TGTGCCAGCAGTTTAGCTCAGGGGTCCCCTGGGGCCAACGTCCTGACTTTC

v_call: TRBV12-3/TRBV12-4
clone_size: few
j_call: TRBJ1-2
d_call: .
cdr3_aa: CASSFPGPRGGYTF
cdr3_nt: TGTGCCAGCAGTTTCCCCGGGCCCAGGGGAGGCTACACCTTC

v_call: TRBV5-8
clone_size: .
j_call: TRBJ1-1
d_call: .
cdr3_aa: CASSPLASRANTEAFF
cdr3_nt: TGTGCCAGCAGCCCCCTTGCGAGCAGGGCGAACACTGAAGCTTTCTTT

v_call: TRBV7-9
clone_size: .
j_call: TRBJ1-4
d_call: TRBD1
cdr3_aa: CASSTGQGWEKLFF
cdr3_nt: TGTGCCAGCAGCACCGGACAGGGTTGGGAAAAACTGTTTTTT

v_call: TRBV20-1
clone_size: many
j_call: TRBJ1-1
d_call: TRBD1
cdr3_aa: CSVPGTGYGASEAFF
cdr3_nt: TGCAGTGTCCCCGGGACAGGGTACGGGGCGTCTGAAGCTTTCTTT

v_call: TRBV9
clone_size: .
j_call: TRBJ1-6
d_call: .
cdr3_aa: CASSPRGDAATAPLHF
cdr3_nt: TGTGCCAGCAGCCCGCGGGGGGACGCCGCGACAGCACCCCTCCACTTT

v_call: TRBV5-6
clone_size: .
j_call: TRBJ2-2
d_call: TRBD1
cdr3_aa: CASRLKDRVHGELFF
cdr3_nt: TGTGCCAGCAGGCTAAAAGACAGGGTACACGGGGAGCTGTTTTTT

v_call: TRBV6-5
clone_size: .
j_call: TRBJ1-1
d_call: .
cdr3_aa: CASSLTGSLGEAFF
cdr3_nt: TGTGCCAGCAGTCTTACAGGGTCCTTGGGGGAAGCTTTCTTT